This TCR beta chain came from a study of blood T cell repertoires in COVID-19. Overall study context: COVID-19 samples, acute and convalescent, were from the United States, Italy and Spain. PBMCs, B-cell-depleted T cells, or T cells were the source of the cDNA or gDNA that made up the material.

In terms of age and location, participants ranged from about 18 to 100 years and lived in about two dozen US areas. Participants had their cohort set by participant-reported clinical history. This CDR3 comprises 17 residues. From germline, CDR1 is SGHRS and CDR2 YFSETQ. The data were produced by immunoSEQ multiplex PCR, yet TCRdb's version contains in-frame clones alone and is incomplete. This table has 300,000 to 350,000 clones, roughly 86% appearing once. Remarks on this clone: Mismatch with germline at one junction end may stem from a read error.

The TCR was taken from a woman younger than 45 who had been exposed to COVID-19. Sequences were obtained from PBMCs or T cells enriched from blood (not recorded which). J is TRBJ2-3 and V is TRBV5-1; 9 bases agree with TRBD1. The CDR3 region is CASSRGQGGGYTDTQYF. CDR3 nucleotide sequence: TGCGCCAGCAGCCGGGGACAGGGAGGGGGTTACACAGATACTCAGTATTTT.